A single sample gave rise to the 15 T cell receptor beta chains below, sequenced in a study of blood T cell repertoires in COVID-19. Assay: immunoSEQ multiplex PCR; the TCRdb copy retains only in-frame clones and omits some. The sample shows some 170,000 clones, approximately 90% of them seen only once. The source material was peripheral blood. Receptor source: a woman in her forties or fifties with acute or convalescent COVID-19.

J is TRBJ1-2 and V is TRBV18; TRBD1 aligns across 12 bases. Germline V gene lookup returns CDR1 KGHSH and CDR2 LQKENI. J gave up 3 bases and V 5 bases, and 7 bases lay outside the gene matches. The CDR3 length is 16 residues. CDR3 DNA: TGTGCCAGCTCAGCTTCCGGGACAGGGGGCCACTATGGCTACACCTTC. Translated, it gives CASSASGTGGHYGYTF.

The chain uses TRBV6-4 and TRBJ2-3, with 8 bases that match TRBD1. Trimming at V came to 2 bases and at J to 4 bases, leaving 5 bases not matched to a gene. CDR3 size: 15 residues. Per germline, CDR1 MRHNA and CDR2 SNTAGT. The chain's CDR3 is CASSDRTGIADTQYF. The CDR3 DNA follows: TGTGCCAGCAGTGACCGGACAGGGATCGCAGATACGCAGTATTTT.

The chain employs TRBV11-3 and TRBJ2-5, with 11 nucleotides matching TRBD2. With 5 bases clipped from V and 5 bases from J, the junction kept 4 bases outside the gene matches. CDR3 length: 14 residues. The germline gives CDR1 SGHNT, CDR2 YENEEA. The CDR3 loop is CASSLSGGAETQYF. The CDR3 DNA follows: TGTGCCAGCAGCCTTAGCGGGGGGGCGGAGACCCAGTACTTC.

V is TRBV7-2 and J is TRBJ1-1; weak D call: TRBD1 (6 bases). Trimming took off 1 base at V and 2 bases at J, with 11 bases between the two ends. This CDR3 spans 15 amino acids. Germline V gene lookup returns CDR1 SGHTA and CDR2 FQGNSA. The CDR3 spells CASSLEARGNTEAFF. The CDR3 DNA follows: TGTGCCAGCAGCTTAGAGGCCAGGGGAAACACTGAAGCTTTCTTT.

In the case of this clone: The identical CDR3 is also encoded by other nucleotide sequences in the sample. This chain joins TRBV12-3 or TRBV12-4 and TRBJ1-2, with D unresolved. Trimming removed 0 bases at V and 6 bases at J, with 5 bases between. The CDR3 runs 12 residues. CDR3 region: CASSLAGDGYTF. CDR3 bases: TGTGCCAGCAGTTTAGCTGGAGATGGCTACACCTTC.

CDR3 sequence: CASSPYGDINQPQHF. DNA of the CDR3: TGTGCCAGCTCACCGTACGGGGACATCAATCAGCCCCAGCATTTT. The chain has TRBV18 and TRBJ1-5; D may be TRBD1 (6 bases). Deletions cut 3 bases from V and 3 bases from J, with 12 bases between. The germline gives CDR1 KGHSH, CDR2 LQKENI. CDR3 size: 15 residues.

This rearrangement joins TRBV24-1 to TRBJ2-7; 9 bases agree with TRBD1. V lost 6 bases, J lost 3 bases, and 5 bases stayed unmatched. CDR3 length: 14 amino acids. Germline V gene sequence: CDR1 KGHDR, CDR2 SFDVKD. The CDR3 protein is CATSSGTGRYEQYF. The DNA of the CDR3 is TGTGCCACCAGTTCCGGGACAGGGCGCTACGAGCAGTACTTC.

The CDR3 loop reads CASSITTETGRELFF. CDR3 DNA sequence: TGTGCCAGTAGTATAACCACCGAGACAGGGAGGGAGCTGTTTTTT. This chain uses TRBV19 with TRBJ2-2, with 7 positions matching TRBD1. CDR1 is LNHDA, CDR2 SQIVND, per germline (reference sequence). The CDR3 sequence is 15 residues long. Germline trimming cut 2 bases from V and 9 bases from J; bases unmatched to any gene: 9.

The gene calls are TRBV4-3 and TRBJ1-1; possibly TRBD1 for D (6 bases). Deletions cut 3 bases from V and 4 bases from J, with 9 bases between. Germline-derived CDR1 and CDR2 are LGHNA and YSLEER. This CDR3 comprises 13 residues. CDR3: CASSQGAGTEAFF. The CDR3 bases are TGCGCCAGCAGCCAGGGGGCCGGCACTGAAGCTTTCTTT.

The chain is built from TRBV12-3 or TRBV12-4 and TRBJ1-2; no firm D call. V lost 3 bases and J 0 bases, leaving 5 bases between the germline ends. CDR3 size: 13 residues. CDR3 amino acids: CASSFDTNYGYTF. In DNA form, the CDR3 reads TGTGCCAGCAGTTTCGACACTAACTATGGCTACACCTTC.

The chain combines TRBV5-5 with TRBJ2-5, with 7 positions matching TRBD2. This CDR3 has 15 residues. From germline, CDR1 is SGHKS and CDR2 YYEKEE (reference sequence). Trimming cost V 0 bases and J 1 base; bases outside gene matches: 3. As DNA, the CDR3 is TGTGCCAGCAGCTTGGGGGAGGGGTTCCAAGAGACCCAGTACTTC. As protein: CASSLGEGFQETQYF.

The chain has TRBV5-1 and TRBJ2-5; D possibly corresponds to TRBD1 (5 bases). The CDR3 totals 14 residues. Trimming stripped 2 bases from V and 7 bases from J, with 15 bases between. The germline V gene encodes CDR1 SGHRS and CDR2 YFSETQ. The CDR3 is CASSFGPYQGTQYF. CDR3 in DNA: TGCGCCAGCAGCTTCGGACCCTACCAGGGGACCCAGTACTTC.

The table lists this clone with a count of one. The chain links TRBV6-5 to TRBJ2-5, with a weak D call TRBD1 (6 bases). The CDR3 runs to 15 residues. Germline values: CDR1 MNHEY, CDR2 SVGAGI. V dropped 3 bases and J dropped 0 bases, with 11 bases sitting between them. Here the CDR3 reads CASSYRQADQETQYF. Written as DNA, the CDR3 is TGTGCCAGCAGTTATAGACAGGCAGACCAAGAGACCCAGTACTTC.

The chain's CDR3 is CAWGQLDRAYSPLHF. In DNA, the CDR3 is TGTGCCTGGGGGCAATTGGACAGGGCATATTCACCCCTCCACTTT. The genes are TRBV30 and TRBJ1-6, with 8 positions matching TRBD1. Germline trimming cut 5 bases from V and 8 bases from J; bases unmatched to any gene: 11. This CDR3 contains 15 residues. Germline CDR1 reads GTSNPN; CDR2 reads SVGIG (reference sequence).

This chain links TRBV20-1 with TRBJ2-1; the D is unclear. V was pared by 3 bases and J by 5 bases, with 5 bases between. Germline assignment: CDR1 DFQATT and CDR2 SNEGSKA (reference sequence). The CDR3 spans 11 residues. The CDR3 sequence is CSARGHNEQFF. In nucleotides, the CDR3 is TGCAGTGCTAGGGGCCACAATGAGCAGTTCTTC.